This record looks at one T cell receptor beta chain sequence and its context. What it binds is not known. One junction end disagrees with the germline gene, perhaps due to a read error. CDR1 and CDR2 from the germline V gene are LGHNT and FRNRAP. The CDR3 runs 14 residues. Each sample had roughly 10^5 TCR templates assayed. The protocol was immunoSEQ multiplex PCR, while the TCRdb copy is restricted to in-frame clones and leaves out a portion. Among 55,000 to 70,000 clones listed, 80% to 95% were seen once. These data come from a study of siplizumab effects on memory and regulatory T cells. Study-wide results and limits: Assignment of a naive or memory phenotype failed for roughly 75-95% of the proliferating CD4+ or CD8+ clones. With siplizumab, cumulative frequency of CD4+ memory-derived alloreactive sequences dropped significantly. No more than a minor fraction of alloreactive clones could be traced back to unstimulated subsets.

The rearrangement joins TRBV12-5 to TRBJ2-1; D possibly uses TRBD1 or TRBD2 (5 bases each). The source is a human donor in good health. Sequencing used CD8+ T cells sorted from blood. CDR3 bases: TGTGCTAGTGGTTTCGGGGCCTCCAACAATGAGCAGTTCTTC. This translates into CASGFGASNNEQFF.